Following are 16 T cell receptor beta chains from one sample sequenced in a study of blood T cell repertoires in COVID-19. Assay: immunoSEQ multiplex PCR; the TCRdb copy retains only in-frame clones and omits some. The table shows 310,000 or so clones, with around 84% occurring only once. Sequenced input: peripheral blood. The receptors were gathered from a man aged 65 to 85 with acute or convalescent COVID-19.

This sequence joins TRBV19 and TRBJ1-2, with TRBD1 identical over 7 bases. The V gene's germline CDR1 is LNHDA and CDR2 SQIVND (reference sequence). There are 12 residues in the CDR3. The CDR3 bases are TGTGCGAGCGGACAGGTTAACTATGGCTACACCTTC. It specifies CASGQVNYGYTF.

The rearrangement joins TRBV5-4 to TRBJ2-1; 7 nucleotides line up with TRBD1. The CDR3 is made up of 16 amino acids. Germline V gene sequence: CDR1 SGHNT, CDR2 YYREEE (reference sequence). The junction had 9 bases not matched to a gene; V was cut back by 1 base and J by 5 bases. The CDR3 here is CASSLPGRGTDNEQFF. In DNA form, the CDR3 reads TGTGCCAGCAGCTTGCCAGGGAGAGGGACAGACAATGAGCAGTTCTTC.

The chain links TRBV9 to TRBJ2-5; 13 bases map to TRBD2. Trimming cost V 4 bases and J 5 bases; bases outside gene matches: 8. The CDR3 is 16 amino acids. Germline CDR1 SGDLS, CDR2 YYNGEE. The CDR3 protein is CASSSGLAGVGETQYF. The CDR3 DNA reads as TGTGCCAGCAGCTCTGGACTAGCGGGAGTCGGGGAGACCCAGTACTTC.

This chain uses TRBV4-2 with TRBJ1-4, with TRBD1 identical over 7 bases. The length of the CDR3 is 15 residues. Trimming removed 2 bases from V and 8 bases from J; junction bases left unmatched: 8. The germline V gene encodes CDR1 LGHNA and CDR2 YNFKEQ. CDR3: CASSQLRGGFEKLFF. Here the CDR3 DNA reads TGTGCCAGCAGCCAACTGAGAGGGGGCTTCGAAAAACTGTTTTTT.

This clone was detected a few times. The sample contains more than one DNA sequence encoding this CDR3. The rearrangement links TRBV18 to TRBJ1-3, with a possible D match to TRBD1 (5 bases). V lost 6 bases to trimming and J lost 0 bases, with 9 bases between them. The CDR3 extends over 14 amino acids. Germline loops: CDR1 KGHSH, CDR2 LQKENI. CDR3 in DNA: TGTGCCAGCTCCCCAGGGAGCTCTGGAAACACCATATATTTT. Encoded protein: CASSPGSSGNTIYF. The whole variable domain, filled in from reference TRBV18 and TRBJ1-3, reads NAGVMQNPRHLVRRRGQEARLRCSPMKGHSHVYWYRQLPEEGLKFMVYLQKENIIDESGMPKERFSAEFPKEGPSILRIQQVVRGDSAAYFCASSPGSSGNTIYFGEGSWLTVV.

V gene TRBV6-2 or TRBV6-3 combines with J gene TRBJ2-2, with TRBD1 matching over 10 bases. Germline lookup yields CDR1 MNHEY and CDR2 SVGEGT. The CDR3 totals 17 residues. V lost 2 bases and J lost 4; bases outside the gene matches: 7. CDR3 DNA: TGTGCCAGCAGTTACGTCGGACAGGGGGGTTCCACCGGGGAGCTGTTTTTT. Its translation: CASSYVGQGGSTGELFF.

The chain recombines TRBV18 with TRBJ1-3, with 7 bases lining up with TRBD1. Germline V gene sequence: CDR1 KGHSH, CDR2 LQKENI. Trimming took 3 bases from V and 2 from J; bases not matched to a gene: 13. The CDR3 totals 18 residues. The CDR3 nucleotides are TGTGCCAGCTCACCGACCGGGCAGGGGGTGGCAACTGGAAACACCATATATTTT. Its translation: CASSPTGQGVATGNTIYF.

This chain links TRBV4-2 with TRBJ2-3; 7 bases fit TRBD2. CDR1 and CDR2 (germline): LGHNA, YNFKEQ. This CDR3 region has 14 residues. V dropped 3 bases and J dropped 2; count of bases not matched to a gene: 2. This chain's CDR3 is CASSQRDYTDTQYF. The CDR3 DNA sequence: TGTGCCAGCAGCCAGAGGGACTACACAGATACGCAGTATTTT.

This clone was observed a single time. The gene calls are TRBV5-1 and TRBJ1-2; 7 bases are a match to TRBD1. Trimming cost V 1 base and J 6 bases; bases outside gene matches: 12. The CDR3 has 16 residues. The germline V gene encodes CDR1 SGHRS and CDR2 YFSETQ. In DNA form, the CDR3 reads TGCGCCAGCAGCTTGCAACCCCCTACAGGGGTTAATGGCTACACCTTC. The encoded protein is CASSLQPPTGVNGYTF.

As to this clone: Distinct nucleotide sequences in the sample also encode this CDR3. The gene calls are TRBV28 and TRBJ1-5; perhaps TRBD1 as D (5 bases). The CDR3 is 14 amino acids. Germline-derived CDR1 and CDR2 are MDHEN and SYDVKM. V dropped 6 bases and J dropped 1 base, with 10 bases sitting between them. CDR3 bases: TGTGCCAGCAGCCTGGGGGGAAGCAATCAGCCCCAGCATTTT. This codes for CASSLGGSNQPQHF. Looking up the rest from reference TRBV28 and TRBJ1-5 gives the full variable domain: DVKVTQSSRYLVKRTGEKVFLECVQDMDHENMFWYRQDPGLGLRLIYFSYDVKMKEKGDIPEGYSVSREKKERFSLILESASTNQTSMYLCASSLGGSNQPQHFGDGTRLSIL.

This clone occurred a few times. The gene calls are TRBV9 and TRBJ2-1, with 8 bases matching TRBD2. The CDR3 has 15 amino acids. Per the germline V gene, CDR1 is SGDLS and CDR2 is YYNGEE. V was clipped by 3 bases and J by 4 bases; unmatched bases: 6. The CDR3 loop is CASSGLAGLYNEQFF. CDR3 in DNA: TGTGCCAGCAGCGGATTAGCGGGATTATACAATGAGCAGTTCTTC. Combining the CDR3 with reference TRBV9 and TRBJ2-1 gives the whole variable domain DSGVTQTPKHLITATGQRVTLRCSPRSGDLSVYWYQQSLDQGLQFLIQYYNGEERAKGNILERFSAQQFPDLHSELNLSSLELGDSALYFCASSGLAGLYNEQFFGPGTRLTVL.

This sequence joins TRBV5-4 and TRBJ2-3; possibly TRBD1 for D (6 bases). With 1 base removed from V and 4 bases from J, the gap between germline ends came to 10 bases. Per germline, CDR1 SGHNT and CDR2 YYREEE (reference sequence). The CDR3 consists of 14 residues. The CDR3 DNA is TGTGCCAGCAGCTTGATGTCAGGGGCAGATACGCAGTATTTT. Its protein is CASSLMSGADTQYF.

This clone was found once. V usage is TRBV4-2 and J usage is TRBJ1-2; D is unclear. The germline V and J ends were trimmed by 0 bases and 2 bases, with 4 bases remaining between them. This CDR3 contains 13 residues. Germline V gives CDR1 LGHNA, CDR2 YNFKEQ. CDR3 DNA sequence: TGTGCCAGCAGCCAAGACTTCAACTATGGCTACACCTTC. Its translation: CASSQDFNYGYTF.

The CDR3 DNA is TGTGCCAGCAGCCACGGACACCATACCAATGAGCAGTTCTTC. This sequence encodes CASSHGHHTNEQFF. This sequence joins TRBV5-5 and TRBJ2-1; possible D gene TRBD1, 5 bases. There are 14 residues in the CDR3. Germline CDR1 reads SGHKS; CDR2 reads YYEKEE (reference sequence). V was pared by 4 bases and J by 6 bases, with 14 bases between.

The chain links TRBV5-6 to TRBJ2-3; TRBD1 aligns across 8 bases. J was trimmed by 2 bases and V by 4 bases; bases with no gene match: 6. Per germline, CDR1 SGHDT and CDR2 YYEEEE. The CDR3 runs 15 residues. CDR3 DNA: TGTGCCAGCAGCGACCGGGACAGGTACACAGATACGCAGTATTTT. This sequence encodes CASSDRDRYTDTQYF.

The genes are TRBV9 and TRBJ2-4; 11 bases agree with TRBD1. CDR3 length: 18 residues. Germline V gives CDR1 SGDLS, CDR2 YYNGEE. The V and J ends lost 3 bases and 7 bases, in that order; junction bases with no gene match: 15. In DNA, the CDR3 is TGTGCCAGCAGCGCTACCGCAACAAGGGGACAGGGGGTGAACATTCAGTACTTC. As protein: CASSATATRGQGVNIQYF.